This T cell receptor beta chain comes out of a study of blood T cell repertoires in COVID-19. Study in general: COVID-19 samples collected from the United States, Italy and Spain covered acute and convalescent phases.

There are 15 residues in the CDR3. TCRdb's copy holds only in-frame clones and misses some; the assay was immunoSEQ multiplex PCR. The sample records a few hundred thousand clones, about 90% being singletons. The TCR sequence derives from a young woman who had recovered from COVID-19. V is TRBV12-2 and J is TRBJ1-5; whether TRBD1, the table's D call, matches the DNA was not checked. TRBV12-2 is labeled a pseudogene. What was sequenced was PBMCs or T cells enriched from blood (not recorded which). CDR3 sequence (DNA): TGTGCAAGTCGCTTAGCTGGACACAGCAATCAGCCCCAGCATTTT. Translating it yields CASRLAGHSNQPQHF.